This T cell receptor beta chain appears in the sequencing data of a study of shared clonotypes between healthy human individuals. Across the whole study: Contributing individuals were two females and three males aged 18 to 49. A donor's plate count was three for CD4 naive and three for CD4 memory; CD8 naive had two and CD8 memory one.

Measured with immunoSEQ multiplex PCR; TCRdb has only the in-frame clones, and not every one. The table records about 380,000 clones, approximately 97% of them present only once. Germline lookup yields CDR1 SQVTM and CDR2 ANQGSEA. This CDR3 region has 12 residues. V dropped 7 bases and J dropped 10; count of bases not matched to a gene: 9. Sequenced input: memory CD8+ T cells sorted from blood. The sample's subset: CD45RO+ cells pooled with CCR7-negative TemRA cells. The rearrangement uses TRBV29-1 and TRBJ1-1, with 10 bases aligning to TRBD1. The TCR originated in a man aged 25 to 40 in good health. The CDR3 nucleotides are TGCAGCGCCCCGGGACAGGGGAGCCGAGCTTTCTTT. Translated, it gives CSAPGQGSRAFF.